The T cell receptor beta chain under discussion was sequenced for a study of cytomegalovirus exposure and HLA in healthy donors. Whole-study findings and limits: When a later analysis compared HLA-associated TCR beta chains with equally common others, the HLA-associated chains turned out to be more clonally expanded and to have lower generation probabilities. Reported performance of the classifier showed diagnosis of cytomegalovirus status with high specificity and sensitivity. Presence/absence analyses took donor sequencing depth as roughly uniform. Previous analysis showed most TCR beta V segments were productive about 87% or about 30% of the time.

Trimming removed 6 bases at V and 0 bases at J, with 11 bases between. The CDR3 totals 15 residues. Germline CDR1 reads LNHDA; CDR2 reads SQIVND (reference sequence). The PCR had 60 Vbeta and 13 Jbeta primers. The table came from immunoSEQ multiplex PCR; TCRdb's copy has only in-frame clones and leaves some out. The sample has 150,000 to 200,000 clones, roughly four fifths seen once. A word on this clone: Its antigen remains unknown. Other DNA sequences of this sample code for an identical CDR3.

Sample: PBMCs. This receptor was taken from a woman aged 50 to 60 in good health and CMV-seronegative. The rearrangement links TRBV19 to TRBJ2-2; tentatively, D is TRBD1 (6 bases). CDR3: CASRPGQTNTGELFF. CDR3 bases: TGTGCCAGTAGGCCGGGACAAACGAACACCGGGGAGCTGTTTTTT.